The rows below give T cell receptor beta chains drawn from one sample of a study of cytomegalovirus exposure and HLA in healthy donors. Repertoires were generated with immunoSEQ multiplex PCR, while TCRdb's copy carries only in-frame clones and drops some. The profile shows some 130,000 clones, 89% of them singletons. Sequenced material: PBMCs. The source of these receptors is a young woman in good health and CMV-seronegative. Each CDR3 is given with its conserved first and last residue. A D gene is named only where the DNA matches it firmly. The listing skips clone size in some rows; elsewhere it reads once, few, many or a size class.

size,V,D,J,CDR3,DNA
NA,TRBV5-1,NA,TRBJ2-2,CASSPPLEGNTGELFF,TGCGCCAGCAGCCCCCCGTTGGAGGGGAACACCGGGGAGCTGTTTTTT
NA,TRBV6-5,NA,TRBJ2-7,CASSPRDSSAYEQYF,TGTGCCAGCAGTCCCCGGGACTCGTCCGCCTACGAGCAGTACTTC
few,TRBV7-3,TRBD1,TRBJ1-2,CASSPGQGYGYTF,TGTGCCAGCAGCCCCGGACAGGGCTATGGCTACACCTTC
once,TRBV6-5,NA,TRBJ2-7,CASSYGGAVHEQYF,TGTGCCAGCAGTTACGGGGGGGCCGTCCACGAGCAGTACTTC
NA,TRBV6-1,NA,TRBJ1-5,CASSTGSRSQPQHF,TGTGCCAGCAGTACAGGGTCTCGGAGTCAGCCCCAGCATTTT
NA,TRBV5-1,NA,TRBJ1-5,CASSPDGGQPQHF,TGCGCCAGCAGCCCGGACGGGGGTCAGCCCCAGCATTTT
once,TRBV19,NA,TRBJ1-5,CASRVGTYRWHF,TGTGCCAGTAGGGTCGGGACATATAGGTGGCATTTT
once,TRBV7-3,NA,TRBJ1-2,CASSLNQGRGYTF,TGTGCCAGCAGCTTAAACCAGGGGCGAGGCTACACCTTC
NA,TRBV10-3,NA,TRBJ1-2,CAISEGREDGYTF,TGTGCCATCAGTGAGGGGCGGGAAGACGGCTACACCTTC
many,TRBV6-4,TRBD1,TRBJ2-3,CASSARGTDSTDTQYF,TGTGCCAGCAGCGCCAGGGGGACGGATAGCACAGATACGCAGTATTTT
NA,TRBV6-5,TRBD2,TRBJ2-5,CASSYSLAGVQETQYF,TGTGCCAGCAGTTACTCTTTAGCGGGGGTACAAGAGACCCAGTACTTC
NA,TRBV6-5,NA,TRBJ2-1,CASRKSGEQFF,TGTGCCAGCAGAAAATCGGGTGAGCAGTTCTTC
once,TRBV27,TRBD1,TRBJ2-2,CASGTGLTGELFF,TGTGCCAGCGGGACAGGGCTCACCGGGGAGCTGTTTTTT
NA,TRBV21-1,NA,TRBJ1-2,CASSKPQGSTGREGYTF,TGTGCCAGCAGCAAGCCCCAGGGGTCGACAGGACGGGAAGGCTACACCTTC
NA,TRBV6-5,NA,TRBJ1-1,CASRARGYVNTEAFF,TGTGCCAGCAGGGCGAGGGGGTATGTGAACACTGAAGCTTTCTTT
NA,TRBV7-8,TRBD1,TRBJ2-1,CASSYRRDSKYNEQFF,TGTGCCAGCAGCTATAGACGGGACAGTAAATACAATGAGCAGTTCTTC
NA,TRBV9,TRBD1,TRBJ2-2,CASSPRTGFVSGDTGELFF,TGTGCCAGCAGCCCTCGGACAGGGTTTGTTTCAGGGGACACCGGGGAGCTGTTTTTT
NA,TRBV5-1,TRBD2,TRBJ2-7,CASSISGAPYEQYF,TGCGCCAGCAGTATTAGCGGGGCGCCCTACGAGCAGTACTTC
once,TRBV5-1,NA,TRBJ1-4,CASSFGVATNEKLFF,TGCGCCAGCAGCTTCGGGGTAGCAACTAATGAAAAACTGTTTTTT
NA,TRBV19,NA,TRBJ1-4,CASSIGQTEKLFF,TGTGCCAGTAGTATTGGACAGACAGAAAAACTGTTTTTT
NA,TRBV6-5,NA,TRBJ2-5,CASSARGETQYF,TGTGCCAGCAGTGCCCGAGGGGAGACCCAGTACTTC
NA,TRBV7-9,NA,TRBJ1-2,CASSLGGGYTF,TGTGCCAGCAGCTTAGGTGGCGGCTACACCTTC
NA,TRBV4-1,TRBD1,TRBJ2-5,CASSQDRGQGETQYF,TGCGCCAGCAGCCAAGATAGGGGACAGGGAGAGACCCAGTACTTC
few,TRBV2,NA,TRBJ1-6,CASSAIADNSPLHF,TGTGCCAGCAGTGCCATAGCGGATAATTCACCCCTCCACTTT
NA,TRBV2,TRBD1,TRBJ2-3,CASNMGTTGGNTDTQYF,TGTGCCAGCAATATGGGGACCACAGGGGGCAACACAGATACGCAGTATTTT
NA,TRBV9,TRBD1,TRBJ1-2,CASSVGQGADGYTF,TGTGCCAGCAGCGTAGGACAGGGGGCTGATGGCTACACCTTC
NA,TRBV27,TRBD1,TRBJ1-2,CASSSLPDRGYGYTF,TGTGCCAGCAGTTCTCTACCGGACAGGGGATATGGCTACACCTTC
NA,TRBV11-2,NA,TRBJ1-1,CASSLDRNTEAFF,TGTGCCAGCAGCCTGGACAGGAACACTGAAGCTTTCTTT
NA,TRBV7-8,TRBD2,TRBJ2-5,CASSPSQRGDRQETQYF,TGTGCCAGCAGCCCCTCCCAGCGGGGGGACCGCCAAGAGACCCAGTACTTC
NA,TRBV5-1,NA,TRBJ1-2,CASSSTNYGYTF,TGCGCCAGCAGCTCTACTAACTATGGCTACACCTTC
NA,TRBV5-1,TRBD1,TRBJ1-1,CASSPEWGTGEAFTEAFF,TGCGCCAGCAGCCCTGAATGGGGGACAGGGGAGGCATTCACTGAAGCTTTCTTT
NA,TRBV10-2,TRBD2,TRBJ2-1,CASGQAGVTQFF,TGCGCCAGCGGCCAAGCGGGGGTGACGCAGTTCTTC
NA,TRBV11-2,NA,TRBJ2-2,CASTTAGGGGELFF,TGTGCCAGCACTACGGCGGGTGGAGGCGGGGAGCTGTTTTTT
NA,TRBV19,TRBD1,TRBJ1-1,CASLPGGMTEAFF,TGTGCCTCACTCCCAGGGGGCATGACTGAAGCTTTCTTT
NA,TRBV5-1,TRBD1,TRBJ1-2,CASTLETGGHYGYTF,TGCGCCAGCACGTTAGAAACAGGGGGCCACTATGGCTACACCTTC
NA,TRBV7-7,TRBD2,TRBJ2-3,CASSPSGTSGGFSTDTQYF,TGTGCCAGCAGCCCATCGGGGACTAGCGGGGGGTTTAGCACAGATACGCAGTATTTT
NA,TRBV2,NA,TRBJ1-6,CASRGEGNSPLHF,TGTGCCAGCAGGGGGGAGGGGAATTCACCCCTCCACTTT
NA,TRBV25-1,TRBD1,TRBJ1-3,CASRDHRGSGNTIYF,TGTGCCAGCAGGGACCACAGGGGATCAGGAAACACCATATATTTT
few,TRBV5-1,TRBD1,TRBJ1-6,CASSGTAKFDSPLHF,TGCGCCAGCAGCGGGACAGCCAAGTTCGATTCACCCCTCCACTTT
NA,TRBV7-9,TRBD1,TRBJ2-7,CASRDSSSYEQYF,TGTGCCAGCCGGGACAGCAGCTCCTACGAGCAGTACTTC
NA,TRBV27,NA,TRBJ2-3,CASSLFGPQAADTQYF,TGTGCCAGCAGTTTATTTGGGCCACAAGCCGCAGATACGCAGTATTTT
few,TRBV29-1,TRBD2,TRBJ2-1,CSLAGAAGGHEQFF,TGCAGCCTTGCCGGAGCAGCGGGGGGCCATGAGCAGTTCTTC
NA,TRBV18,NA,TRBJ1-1,CASSPLSRGNTEAFF,TGTGCCAGCTCACCACTATCTCGGGGGAACACTGAAGCTTTCTTT
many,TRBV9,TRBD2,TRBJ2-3,CASSRAGDPTDTQYF,TGTGCCAGCAGCAGAGCGGGGGACCCCACAGATACGCAGTATTTT
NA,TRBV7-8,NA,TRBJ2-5,CASSKTTGYQETQYF,TGTGCCAGCAGCAAAACAACAGGGTACCAAGAGACCCAGTACTTC
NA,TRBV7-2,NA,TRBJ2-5,CASSPQGGETQYF,TGTGCCAGCAGTCCCCAGGGTGGGGAGACCCAGTACTTC
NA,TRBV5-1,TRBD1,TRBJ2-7,CASGKTGSGGYEQYF,TGCGCCAGCGGAAAAACAGGTTCAGGGGGCTACGAGCAGTACTTC
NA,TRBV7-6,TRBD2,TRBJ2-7,CASSLSTSGGFYEQYF,TGTGCCAGCAGCTTATCGACTAGCGGGGGGTTCTACGAGCAGTACTTC
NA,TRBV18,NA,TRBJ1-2,CASSPGQGSDGYTF,TGTGCCAGCTCACCAGGGCAGGGCAGTGATGGCTACACCTTC
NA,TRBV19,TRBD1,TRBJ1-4,CASSVDRATNEKLFF,TGTGCCAGTAGTGTCGACAGGGCAACTAATGAAAAACTGTTTTTT
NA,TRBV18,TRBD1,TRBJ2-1,CASSLGRDRGLNEQFF,TGTGCCAGCTCACTAGGCCGGGACAGGGGGCTCAATGAGCAGTTCTTC
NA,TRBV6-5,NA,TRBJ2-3,CASSYSEDTQYF,TGTGCCAGCAGTTACTCGGAGGATACGCAGTATTTT